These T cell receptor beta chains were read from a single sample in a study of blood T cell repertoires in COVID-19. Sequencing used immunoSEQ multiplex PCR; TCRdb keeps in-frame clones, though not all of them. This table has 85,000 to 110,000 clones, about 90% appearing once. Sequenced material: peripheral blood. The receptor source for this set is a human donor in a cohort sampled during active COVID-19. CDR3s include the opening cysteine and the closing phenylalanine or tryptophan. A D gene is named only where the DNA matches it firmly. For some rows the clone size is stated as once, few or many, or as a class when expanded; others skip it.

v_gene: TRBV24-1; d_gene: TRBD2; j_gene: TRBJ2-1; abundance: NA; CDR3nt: TGTGCCACCAGTGAATTAGCGGGGAGGGAGCAGTTCTTC; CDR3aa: CATSELAGREQFF
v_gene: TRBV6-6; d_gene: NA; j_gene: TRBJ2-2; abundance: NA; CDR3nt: TGTGCCAGCACTCGAGGCAATAGCCATTTCTCCGCGAACACCGGGGAGCTGTTTTTT; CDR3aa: CASTRGNSHFSANTGELFF
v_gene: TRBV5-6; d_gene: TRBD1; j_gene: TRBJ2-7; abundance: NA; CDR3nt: TGTGCCAGCAGCTTCGGGACAGGAACTCAGGAGCAGTACTTC; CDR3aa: CASSFGTGTQEQYF
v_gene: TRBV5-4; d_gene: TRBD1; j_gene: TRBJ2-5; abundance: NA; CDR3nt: TGTGCCAGCAGCGGGACAGGGGACCAAGAGACCCAGTACTTC; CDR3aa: CASSGTGDQETQYF
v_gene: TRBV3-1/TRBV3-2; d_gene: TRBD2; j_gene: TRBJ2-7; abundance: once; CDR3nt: TGTGCCAGCAGCCGCGAACTAGCGGGCGGGAGTGGCAACGAGCAGTACTTC; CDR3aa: CASSRELAGGSGNEQYF
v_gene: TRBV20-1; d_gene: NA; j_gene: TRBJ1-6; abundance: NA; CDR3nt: TGCAGTGCTAGTCCAGGGGTGAATTCACCCCTCCACTTT; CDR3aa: CSASPGVNSPLHF
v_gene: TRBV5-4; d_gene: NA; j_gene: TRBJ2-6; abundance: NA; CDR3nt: TGTGCCAGCAGCTTGGCCGGGGGCTCTGGGGCCAACGTCCTGACTTTC; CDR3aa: CASSLAGGSGANVLTF
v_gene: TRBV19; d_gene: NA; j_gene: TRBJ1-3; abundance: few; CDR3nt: TGTGCCAGTAGTCCCCACAGGGATTCTGGAAACACCATATATTTT; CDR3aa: CASSPHRDSGNTIYF
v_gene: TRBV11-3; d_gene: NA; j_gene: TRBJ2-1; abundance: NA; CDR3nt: TGTGCCAGCAGCTTAGGTGGGGAACAGTCCCAGGGGCAGTTCTTC; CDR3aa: CASSLGGEQSQGQFF
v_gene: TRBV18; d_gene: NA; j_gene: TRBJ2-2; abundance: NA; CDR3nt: TGTGCCAGCTCACCACCGGAACTAGCTAGCACCGGGGAGCTGTTTTTT; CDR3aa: CASSPPELASTGELFF
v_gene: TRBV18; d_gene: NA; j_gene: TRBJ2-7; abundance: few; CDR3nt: TGTGCCAGCTCGCAAGGGAGCTCCTACGAGCAGTACTTC; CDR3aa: CASSQGSSYEQYF
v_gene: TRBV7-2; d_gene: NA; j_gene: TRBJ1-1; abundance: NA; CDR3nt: TGTGCCAGCAGCTCAATAACAGGGATGAACACTGAAGCTTTCTTT; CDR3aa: CASSSITGMNTEAFF
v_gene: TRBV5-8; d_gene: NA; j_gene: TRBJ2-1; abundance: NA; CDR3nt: TGTGCCAGCAGCTCCCCTAGTTACAATGAGCAGTTCTTC; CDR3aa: CASSSPSYNEQFF
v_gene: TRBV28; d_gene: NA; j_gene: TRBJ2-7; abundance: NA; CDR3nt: TGTGCCAGCAAGGGGGGGGGACTGAGCTCCTACGAGCAGTACTTC; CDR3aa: CASKGGGLSSYEQYF
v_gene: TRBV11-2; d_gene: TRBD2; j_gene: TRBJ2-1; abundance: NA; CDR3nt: TGTGCCAGCAGCCCATTGGCGGGAGGTTATGAGCAGTTCTTC; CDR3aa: CASSPLAGGYEQFF
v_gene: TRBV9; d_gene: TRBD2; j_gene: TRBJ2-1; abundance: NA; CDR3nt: TGTGCCAGCAGCGCTTCCCGGGGACTAGCGGGAGCACTATCCTACAATGAGCAGTTCTTC; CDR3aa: CASSASRGLAGALSYNEQFF
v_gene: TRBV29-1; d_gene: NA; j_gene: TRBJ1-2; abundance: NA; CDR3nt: TGCAGCGTTGAAGCGGGGGGCAGGGTCTATGGCTACACCTTC; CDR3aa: CSVEAGGRVYGYTF
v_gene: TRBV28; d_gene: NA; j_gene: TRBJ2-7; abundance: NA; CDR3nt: TGTGCCAGCAGTTTATTGGCCTCCGAGCAGTACTTC; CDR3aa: CASSLLASEQYF
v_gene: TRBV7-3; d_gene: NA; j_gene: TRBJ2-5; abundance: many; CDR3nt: TGTGCCAGCAGCCCGACAGGCCTACAAGAGACCCAGTACTTC; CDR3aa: CASSPTGLQETQYF
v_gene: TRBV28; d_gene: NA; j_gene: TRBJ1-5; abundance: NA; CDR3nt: TGTGCCAGCAGTTCCGGGGGACAGCCCCAGCATTTT; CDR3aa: CASSSGGQPQHF
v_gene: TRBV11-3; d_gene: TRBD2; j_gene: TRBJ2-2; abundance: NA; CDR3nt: TGTGCCAGCAGCTCCTCTCCTAGCGGGGATACCGGGGAGCTGTTTTTT; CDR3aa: CASSSSPSGDTGELFF
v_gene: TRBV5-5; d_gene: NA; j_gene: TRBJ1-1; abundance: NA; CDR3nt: TGTGCCAGCAGGCCCGGGTCCGAGACTGAAGCTTTCTTT; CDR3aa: CASRPGSETEAFF
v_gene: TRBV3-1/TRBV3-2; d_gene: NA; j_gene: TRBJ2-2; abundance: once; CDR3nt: TGTGCCAGCAGCCAACACGCGGGGAACACCGGGGAGCTGTTTTTT; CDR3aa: CASSQHAGNTGELFF
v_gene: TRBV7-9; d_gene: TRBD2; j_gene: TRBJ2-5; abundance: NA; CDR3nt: TGTGCCAGCAGCCTTAGCGGGGAAGAGACCCAGTACTTC; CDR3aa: CASSLSGEETQYF
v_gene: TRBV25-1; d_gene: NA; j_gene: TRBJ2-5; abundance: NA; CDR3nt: TGTGCCAGCAGTGAATACCTGGGGGGTAGCCAAGAGACCCAGTACTTC; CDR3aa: CASSEYLGGSQETQYF
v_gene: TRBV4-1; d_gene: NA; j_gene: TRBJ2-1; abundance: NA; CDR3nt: TGCGCCAGCAGCTCTCGGAGCGGGCAAACTGAGCAGTTCTTC; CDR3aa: CASSSRSGQTEQFF
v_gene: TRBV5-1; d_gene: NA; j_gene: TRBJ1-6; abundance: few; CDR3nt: TGCGCCAGCACATTCGACTTCTCCTATAATTCACCCCTCCACTTT; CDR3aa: CASTFDFSYNSPLHF
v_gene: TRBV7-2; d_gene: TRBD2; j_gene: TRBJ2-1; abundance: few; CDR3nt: TGTGCCAGCAGCTTAAATAGCGGGGGGGGAAGTGAGCAGTTCTTC; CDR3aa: CASSLNSGGGSEQFF
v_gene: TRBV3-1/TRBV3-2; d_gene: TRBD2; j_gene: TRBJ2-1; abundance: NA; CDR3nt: TGTGCCAGCAGCCACCACAGGGGACTAGCGGGTGAGCAGTTCTTC; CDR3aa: CASSHHRGLAGEQFF
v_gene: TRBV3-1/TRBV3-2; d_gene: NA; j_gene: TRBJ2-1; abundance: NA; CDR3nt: TGTGCCAGCAGCCAAGAGTTGGCGGTCTCCTACAATGAGCAGTTCTTC; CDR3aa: CASSQELAVSYNEQFF
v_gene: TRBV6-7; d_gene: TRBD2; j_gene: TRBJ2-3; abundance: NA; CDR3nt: TGTGCCAGCAGCCCTACTACTACTAGCGGGGGGGTCTTCACAGATACGCAGTATTTT; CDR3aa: CASSPTTTSGGVFTDTQYF
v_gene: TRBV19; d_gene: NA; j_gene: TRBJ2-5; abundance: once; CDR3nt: TGTGCCAGTAGTATCGGTTCGGGGTTCCAAGAGACCCAGTACTTC; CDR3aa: CASSIGSGFQETQYF
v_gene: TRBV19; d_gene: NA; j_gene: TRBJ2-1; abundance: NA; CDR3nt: TGTGCCAGTAGTATCCGTGGAGCCTACAATGAGCAGTTCTTC; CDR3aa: CASSIRGAYNEQFF
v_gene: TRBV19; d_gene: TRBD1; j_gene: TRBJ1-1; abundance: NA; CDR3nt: TGTGCCAGTAGTCTTACAGGGGGGGGCACTGAAGCTTTCTTT; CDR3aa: CASSLTGGGTEAFF
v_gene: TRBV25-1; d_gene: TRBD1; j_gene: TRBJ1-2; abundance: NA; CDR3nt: TGTGCCAGCAGTGGCCCCCGGGACAGGGACTATGGCTACACCTTC; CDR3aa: CASSGPRDRDYGYTF
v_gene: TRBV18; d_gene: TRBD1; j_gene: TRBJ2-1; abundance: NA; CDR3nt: TGTGCCAGCTCATTTCGGGACAGAGCCTACAATGAGCAGTTCTTC; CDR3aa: CASSFRDRAYNEQFF
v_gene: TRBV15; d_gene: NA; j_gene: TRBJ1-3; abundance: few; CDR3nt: TGTGCCACCAGCAGAGACGGGGGCTCTGGAAACACCATATATTTT; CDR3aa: CATSRDGGSGNTIYF
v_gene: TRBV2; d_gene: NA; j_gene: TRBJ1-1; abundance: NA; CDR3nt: TGTGCCAGCAGTGAAGCGGAGAGTATGAACACTGAAGCTTTCTTT; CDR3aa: CASSEAESMNTEAFF
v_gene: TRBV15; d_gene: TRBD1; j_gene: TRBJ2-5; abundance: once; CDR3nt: TGTGCCACCAGCAGCCGCGGACAGGAAGAGACCCAGTACTTC; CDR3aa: CATSSRGQEETQYF
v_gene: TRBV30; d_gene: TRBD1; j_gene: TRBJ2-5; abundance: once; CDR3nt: TGTGCCTGGGGACAGGGGGAGCAGACCCAGTACTTC; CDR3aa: CAWGQGEQTQYF
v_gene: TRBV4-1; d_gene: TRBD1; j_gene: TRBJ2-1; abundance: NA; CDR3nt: TGCGCCAGCAGCCAAGACCGGAAGGACAGGGACTTTAATGAGCAGTTCTTC; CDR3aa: CASSQDRKDRDFNEQFF
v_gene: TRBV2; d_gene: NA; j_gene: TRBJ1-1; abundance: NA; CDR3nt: TGTGCCAGCAGATACAGGGTTGAGGACACTGAAGCTTTCTTT; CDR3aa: CASRYRVEDTEAFF
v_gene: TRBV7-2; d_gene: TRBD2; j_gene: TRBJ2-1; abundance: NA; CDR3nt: TGTGCCAGCAGCAACAGACTAGCTCATCCCGACAATGAGCAGTTCTTC; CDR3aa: CASSNRLAHPDNEQFF
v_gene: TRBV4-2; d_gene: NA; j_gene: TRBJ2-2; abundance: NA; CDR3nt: TGTGCCAGCAGCCAAGTCGAGGGACTGCCCGGGGAGCTGTTTTTT; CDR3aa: CASSQVEGLPGELFF
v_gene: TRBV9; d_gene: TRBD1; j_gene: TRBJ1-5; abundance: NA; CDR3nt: TGTGCCAGCAGCGGACAGGGTGATGATCAGCCCCAGCATTTT; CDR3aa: CASSGQGDDQPQHF
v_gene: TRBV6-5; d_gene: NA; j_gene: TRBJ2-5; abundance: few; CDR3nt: TGTGCCAGCAGGAGGGGGGGGAGGCAAGAGACCCAGTACTTC; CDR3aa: CASRRGGRQETQYF
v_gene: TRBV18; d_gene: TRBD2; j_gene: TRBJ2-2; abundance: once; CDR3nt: TGTGCCAGCTCACCACGATTACTAGCGGACACCGGGGAGCTGTTTTTT; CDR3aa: CASSPRLLADTGELFF
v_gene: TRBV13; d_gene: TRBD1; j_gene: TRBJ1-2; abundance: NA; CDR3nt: TGTGCCAGCAGCTTGGGACAGGGGGCGATTCGTGGCTACACCTTC; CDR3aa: CASSLGQGAIRGYTF
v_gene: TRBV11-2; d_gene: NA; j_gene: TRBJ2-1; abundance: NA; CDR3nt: TGTGCCAGCAGCCTCACTAGATACAATGAGCAGTTCTTC; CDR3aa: CASSLTRYNEQFF
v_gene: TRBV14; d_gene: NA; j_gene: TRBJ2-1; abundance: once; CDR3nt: TGTGCCAGCAGCCCCCACAGGGCCAGCTCCTACAATGAGCAGTTCTTC; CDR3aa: CASSPHRASSYNEQFF
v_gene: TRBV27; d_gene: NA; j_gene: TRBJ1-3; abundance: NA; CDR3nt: TGTGCCAGAACGAGGGTCCTCTTCCCCTTCTTTGGAAACACCATATATTTT; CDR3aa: CARTRVLFPFFGNTIYF
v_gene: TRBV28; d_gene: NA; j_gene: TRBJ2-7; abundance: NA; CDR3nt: TGTGCCAGCAGTTCACCGACAGGATTGAGGTACGAGCAGTACTTC; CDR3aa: CASSSPTGLRYEQYF
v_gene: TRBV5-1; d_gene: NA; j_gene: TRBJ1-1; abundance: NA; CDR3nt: TGCGCCAGCAGCTTCCAGGGGTCCACTGAAGCTTTCTTT; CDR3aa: CASSFQGSTEAFF
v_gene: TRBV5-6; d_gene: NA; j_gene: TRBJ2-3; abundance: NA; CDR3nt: TGTGCCAGCAGCTCTCATTTGGCCGCAGATACGCAGTATTTT; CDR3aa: CASSSHLAADTQYF